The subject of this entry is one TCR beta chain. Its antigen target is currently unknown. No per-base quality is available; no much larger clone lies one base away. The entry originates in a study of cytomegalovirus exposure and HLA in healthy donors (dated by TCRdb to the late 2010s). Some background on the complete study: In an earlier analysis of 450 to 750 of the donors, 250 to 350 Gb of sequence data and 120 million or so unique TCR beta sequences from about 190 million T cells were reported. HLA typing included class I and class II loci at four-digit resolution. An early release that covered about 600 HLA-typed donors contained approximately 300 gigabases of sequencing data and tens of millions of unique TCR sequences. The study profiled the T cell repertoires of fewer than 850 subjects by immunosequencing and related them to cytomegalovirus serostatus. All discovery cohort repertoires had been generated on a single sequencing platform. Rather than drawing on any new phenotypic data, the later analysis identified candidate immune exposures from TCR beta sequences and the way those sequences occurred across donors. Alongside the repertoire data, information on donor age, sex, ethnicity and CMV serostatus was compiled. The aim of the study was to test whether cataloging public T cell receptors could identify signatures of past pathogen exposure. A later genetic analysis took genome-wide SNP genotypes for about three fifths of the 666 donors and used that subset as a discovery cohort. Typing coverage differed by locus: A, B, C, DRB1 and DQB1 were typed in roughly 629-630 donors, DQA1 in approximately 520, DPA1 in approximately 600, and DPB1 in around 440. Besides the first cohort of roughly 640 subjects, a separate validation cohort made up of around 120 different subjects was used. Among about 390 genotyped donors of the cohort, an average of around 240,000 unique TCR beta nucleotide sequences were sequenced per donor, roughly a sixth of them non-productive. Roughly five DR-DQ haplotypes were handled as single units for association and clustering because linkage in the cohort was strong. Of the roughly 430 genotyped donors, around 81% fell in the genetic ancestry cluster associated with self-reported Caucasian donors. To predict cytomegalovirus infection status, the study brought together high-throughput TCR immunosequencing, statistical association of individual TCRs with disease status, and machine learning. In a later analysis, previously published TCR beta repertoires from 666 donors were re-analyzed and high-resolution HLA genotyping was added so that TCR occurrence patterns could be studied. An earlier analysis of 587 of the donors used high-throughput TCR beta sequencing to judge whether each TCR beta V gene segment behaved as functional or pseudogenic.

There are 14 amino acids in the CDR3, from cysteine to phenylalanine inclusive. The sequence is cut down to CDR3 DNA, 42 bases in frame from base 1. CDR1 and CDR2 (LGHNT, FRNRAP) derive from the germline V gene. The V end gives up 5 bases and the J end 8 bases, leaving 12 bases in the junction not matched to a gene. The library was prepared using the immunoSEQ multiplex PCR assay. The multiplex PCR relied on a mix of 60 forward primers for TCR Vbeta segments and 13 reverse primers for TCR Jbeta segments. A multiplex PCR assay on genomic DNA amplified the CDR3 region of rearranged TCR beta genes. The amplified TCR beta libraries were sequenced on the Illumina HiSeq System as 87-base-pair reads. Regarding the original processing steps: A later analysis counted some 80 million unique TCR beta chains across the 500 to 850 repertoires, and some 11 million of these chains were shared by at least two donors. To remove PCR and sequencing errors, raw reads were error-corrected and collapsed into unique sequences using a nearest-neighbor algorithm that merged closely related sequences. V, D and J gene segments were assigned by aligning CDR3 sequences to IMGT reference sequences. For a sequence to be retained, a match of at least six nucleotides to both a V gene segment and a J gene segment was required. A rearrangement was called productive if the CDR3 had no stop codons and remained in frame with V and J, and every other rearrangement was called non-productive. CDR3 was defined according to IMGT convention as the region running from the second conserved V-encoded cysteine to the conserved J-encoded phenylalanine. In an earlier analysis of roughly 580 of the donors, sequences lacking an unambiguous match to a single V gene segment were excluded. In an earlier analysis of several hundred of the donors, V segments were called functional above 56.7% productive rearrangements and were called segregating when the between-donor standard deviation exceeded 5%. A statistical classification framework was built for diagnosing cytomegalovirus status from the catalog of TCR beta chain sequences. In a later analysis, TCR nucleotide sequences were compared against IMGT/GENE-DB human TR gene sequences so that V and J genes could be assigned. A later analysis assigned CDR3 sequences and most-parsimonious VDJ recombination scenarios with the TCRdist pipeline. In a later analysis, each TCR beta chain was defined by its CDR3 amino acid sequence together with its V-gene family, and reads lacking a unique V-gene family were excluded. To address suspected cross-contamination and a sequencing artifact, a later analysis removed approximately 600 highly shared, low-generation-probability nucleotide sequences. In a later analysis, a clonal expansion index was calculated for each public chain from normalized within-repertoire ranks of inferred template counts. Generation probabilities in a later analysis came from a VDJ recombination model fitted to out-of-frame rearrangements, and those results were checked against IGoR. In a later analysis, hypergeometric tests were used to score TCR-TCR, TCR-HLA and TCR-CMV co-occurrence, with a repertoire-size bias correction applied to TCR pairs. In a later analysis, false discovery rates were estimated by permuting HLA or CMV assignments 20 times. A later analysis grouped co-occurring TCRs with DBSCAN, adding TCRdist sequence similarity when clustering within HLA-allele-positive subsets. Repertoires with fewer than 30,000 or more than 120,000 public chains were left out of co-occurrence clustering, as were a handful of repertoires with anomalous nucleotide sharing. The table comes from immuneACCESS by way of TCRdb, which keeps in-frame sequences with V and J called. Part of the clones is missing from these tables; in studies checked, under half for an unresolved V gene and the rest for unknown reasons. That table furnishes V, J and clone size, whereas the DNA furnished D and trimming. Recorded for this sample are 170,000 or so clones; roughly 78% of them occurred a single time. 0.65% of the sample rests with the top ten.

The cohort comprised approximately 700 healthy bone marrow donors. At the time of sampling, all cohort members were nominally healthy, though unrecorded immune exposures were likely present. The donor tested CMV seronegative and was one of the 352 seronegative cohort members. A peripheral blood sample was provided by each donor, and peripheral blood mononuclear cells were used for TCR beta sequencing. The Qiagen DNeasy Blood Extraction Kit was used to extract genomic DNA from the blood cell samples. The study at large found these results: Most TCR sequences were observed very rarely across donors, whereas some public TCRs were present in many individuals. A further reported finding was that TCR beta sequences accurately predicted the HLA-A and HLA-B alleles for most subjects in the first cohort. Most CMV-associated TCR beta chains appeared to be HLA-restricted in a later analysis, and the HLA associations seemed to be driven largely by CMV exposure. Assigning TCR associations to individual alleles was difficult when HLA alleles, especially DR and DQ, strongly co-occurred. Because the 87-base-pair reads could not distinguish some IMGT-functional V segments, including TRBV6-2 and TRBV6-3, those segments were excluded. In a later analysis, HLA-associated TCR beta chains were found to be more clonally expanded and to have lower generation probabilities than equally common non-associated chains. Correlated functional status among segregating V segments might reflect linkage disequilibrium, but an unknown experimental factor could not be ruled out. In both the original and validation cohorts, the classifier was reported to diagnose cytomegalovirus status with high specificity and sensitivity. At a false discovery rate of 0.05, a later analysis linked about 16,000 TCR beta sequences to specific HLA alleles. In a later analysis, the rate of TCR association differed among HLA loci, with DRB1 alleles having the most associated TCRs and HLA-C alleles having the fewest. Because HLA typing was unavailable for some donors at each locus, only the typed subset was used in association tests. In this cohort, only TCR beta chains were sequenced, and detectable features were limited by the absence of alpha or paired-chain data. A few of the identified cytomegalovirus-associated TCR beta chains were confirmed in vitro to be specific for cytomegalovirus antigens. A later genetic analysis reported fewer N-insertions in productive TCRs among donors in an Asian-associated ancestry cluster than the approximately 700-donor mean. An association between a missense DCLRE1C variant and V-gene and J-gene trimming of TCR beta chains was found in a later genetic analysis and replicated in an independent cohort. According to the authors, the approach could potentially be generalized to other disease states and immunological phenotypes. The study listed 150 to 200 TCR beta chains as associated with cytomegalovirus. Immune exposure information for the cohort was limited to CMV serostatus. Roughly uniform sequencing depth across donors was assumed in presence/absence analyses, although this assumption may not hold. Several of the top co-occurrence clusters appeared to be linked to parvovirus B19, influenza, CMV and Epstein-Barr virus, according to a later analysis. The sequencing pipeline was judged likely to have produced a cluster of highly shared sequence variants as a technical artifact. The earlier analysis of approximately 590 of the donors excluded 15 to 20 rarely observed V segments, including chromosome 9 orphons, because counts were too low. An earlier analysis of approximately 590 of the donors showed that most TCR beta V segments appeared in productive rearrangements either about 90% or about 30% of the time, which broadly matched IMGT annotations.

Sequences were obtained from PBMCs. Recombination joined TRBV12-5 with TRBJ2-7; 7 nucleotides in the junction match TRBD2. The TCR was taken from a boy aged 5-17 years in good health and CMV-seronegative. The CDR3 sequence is CASGPLPTSAQQYF. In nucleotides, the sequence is TGTGCTAGTGGTCCACTCCCTACTAGCGCTCAGCAGTACTTC. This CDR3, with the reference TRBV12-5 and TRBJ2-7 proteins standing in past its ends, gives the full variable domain DARVTQTPRHKVTEMGQEVTMRCQPILGHNTVFWYRQTMMQGLELLAYFRNRAPLDDSGMPKDRFSAEMPDATLATLKIQPSEPRDSAVYFCASGPLPTSAQQYFGPGTRLTVT.